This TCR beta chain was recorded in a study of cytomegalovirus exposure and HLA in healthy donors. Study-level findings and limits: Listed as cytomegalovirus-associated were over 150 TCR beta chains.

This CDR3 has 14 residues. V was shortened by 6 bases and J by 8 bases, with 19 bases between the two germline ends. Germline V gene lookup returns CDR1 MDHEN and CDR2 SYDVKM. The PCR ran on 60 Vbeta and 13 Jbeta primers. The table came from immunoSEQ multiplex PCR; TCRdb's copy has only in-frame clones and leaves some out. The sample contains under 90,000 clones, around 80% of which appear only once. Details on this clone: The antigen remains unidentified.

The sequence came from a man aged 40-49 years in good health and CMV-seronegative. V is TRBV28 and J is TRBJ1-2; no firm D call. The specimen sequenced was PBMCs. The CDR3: CASRIPRMGYGYTF. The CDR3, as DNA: TGTGCCAGCAGAATCCCCAGGATGGGTTACGGCTACACCTTC.